Described below is a single T cell receptor (beta chain) sequence and its context. What it binds is unknown. TCRdb's table, derived via immunoSEQ multiplex PCR, lists solely in-frame clones and lacks some. The sample holds about 120,000 clones, approximately 87% seen once. This sample was taken from a study of T cell responses to AZD1222 COVID-19 vaccine. Looking at the study overall: Analyses pooled second doses at about 4 or about 12 weeks.

The ends were cut back, 4 bases at V and 2 bases at J, with 17 bases in the middle. Germline CDR1 reads LNHDA; CDR2 reads SQIVND (reference sequence). This CDR3 has 16 amino acids. Study results and limitations: Dominant CD4 TCR responses targeted spike regions 160-218 and 743-854. Baseline seropositivity occurred in only 5 to 7 AZD1222 recipients. Clonal diversity was possibly underestimated; the donors were predominantly white British and more often female.

The TCR comes from an adult in good health. This material consisted of peripheral blood, taken on day 0 of AZD1222 vaccination. The V and J genes are TRBV19 and TRBJ1-2, with D perhaps matching TRBD1 (6 bases). The CDR3 DNA sequence: TGTGCCAGTAGTAACCCAACAGGGCTGGTAAACTATGGCTACACCTTC. It codes for CASSNPTGLVNYGYTF.